A single sample is the source of the 14 T cell receptor beta chains below, sequenced in a study of CD8+ T cells in alopecia areata. Extracted RNA was reverse transcribed into cDNA, the sequencing template. Repertoires were generated with immunoSEQ multiplex PCR, while TCRdb's copy carries only in-frame clones and drops some. Of fewer than 110,000 clones in the sample, about nine tenths were seen once. The treatment denotes: oral pan-JAK inhibitor, 5-10 mg twice daily. The sample in question was CD8+ T cells sorted from blood, obtained at approximately week 30, from a patient treated with tofacitinib. These receptors originate from a human donor with alopecia areata.

The V call is TRBV27, the J call TRBJ2-1; 8 bases fit TRBD2. This CDR3 has 13 residues. V was clipped by 5 bases and J by 6 bases; unmatched bases: 3. Germline V gives CDR1 MNHEY, CDR2 SMNVEV (reference sequence). The CDR3 DNA reads as TGTGCCAGCAGTCCGGGGGGGCGCAATGAGCAGTTCTTC. It translates to CASSPGGRNEQFF.

Sample share makes this clone medium-sized (0.01 to 0.1%). This sequence joins TRBV4-2 and TRBJ2-2; 10 bases agree with TRBD2. This CDR3 is built from 15 residues. With 2 bases clipped from V and 3 bases from J, the junction kept 0 bases outside the gene matches. Germline V gene data show CDR1 as LGHNA and CDR2 as YNFKEQ. The CDR3 region is CASSQLAGDTGELFF. CDR3 DNA: TGTGCCAGCAGCCAACTAGCGGGGGACACCGGGGAGCTGTTTTTT.

The rearrangement links TRBV7-9 to TRBJ2-7; maybe TRBD2 (6 bases). Deletions cut 5 bases from V and 7 bases from J, with 12 bases between. The germline V gene has CDR1 SEHNR and CDR2 FQNEAQ (reference sequence). This CDR3 spans 12 amino acids. In DNA form, the CDR3 reads TGTGCCAGCAGCCCACCGGGGGTGGAGCAGTACTTC. Protein product: CASSPPGVEQYF.

The J gene is TRBJ1-1, the V gene TRBV19; the D is unclear. Germline CDR1 and CDR2: LNHDA and SQIVND (reference sequence). The CDR3 is made up of 14 amino acids. Trimming pared 10 bases from V and 6 bases from J, leaving 21 bases between. The CDR3 DNA sequence: TGTGCCACTAAATTAACCGGAGAAGCATCTGAAGCTTTCTTT. Residues: CATKLTGEASEAFF.

The chain recombines TRBV27 with TRBJ2-4; TRBD2 might be the D (6 bases). The CDR3 has 16 residues. Trimming took off 8 bases at V and 0 bases at J, with 17 bases between the two ends. Germline CDR1 MNHEY, CDR2 SMNVEV (reference sequence). The CDR3 loop reads CASGQGGELAKNIQYF. CDR3 bases: TGTGCCAGCGGTCAGGGCGGGGAACTAGCCAAAAACATTCAGTACTTC.

The chain employs TRBV10-2 and TRBJ2-7; no firm D call. This CDR3 spans 13 amino acids. Trimming took off 8 bases at V and 0 bases at J, with 11 bases between the two ends. The germline gives CDR1 WSHSY, CDR2 SAAADI. In nucleotides, the CDR3 is TGCGCCAGCCTTGGCACCTACTCCTACGAGCAGTACTTC. This codes for CASLGTYSYEQYF.

V is TRBV27 and J is TRBJ2-7; TRBD1 aligns across 8 bases. Germline trimming cut 5 bases from V and 3 bases from J; bases unmatched to any gene: 9. Germline V gene data show CDR1 as MNHEY and CDR2 as SMNVEV (reference sequence). This CDR3 has 15 amino acids. The CDR3 here is CASSLAGTGLYEQYF. CDR3 nucleotides: TGTGCCAGCAGTCTGGCCGGGACAGGACTCTACGAGCAGTACTTC.

This clone has only one observation. The chain has TRBV29-1 and TRBJ2-3; TRBD1 might be the D (6 bases). CDR3 length equals 15 residues. The V gene's germline CDR1 is SQVTM and CDR2 ANQGSEA. V lost 7 bases to trimming and J lost 1 base, with 18 bases between them. CDR3: CSGGPDSGGTDTQYF. The DNA of the CDR3 is TGCAGCGGGGGCCCGGACTCAGGGGGCACAGATACGCAGTATTTT.

Worth noting for this clone: The junction departs from germline at one end; a sequencing error may be responsible. This CDR3 reads CASSWQSEAFF. CDR3 DNA: TGTGCAAGTAGCTGGCAGTCTGAAGCTTTCTTT. The gene calls are TRBV19 and TRBJ1-1, with D unresolved. Per the germline V gene, CDR1 is LNHDA and CDR2 is SQIVND (reference sequence). CDR3 length equals 11 residues. Full variable domain (remainder filled in from reference TRBV19 and TRBJ1-1): DGGITQSPKYLFRKEGQNVTLSCEQNLNHDAMYWYRQDPGQGLRLIYYSQIVNDFQKGDIAEGYSVSREKKESFPLTVTSAQKNPTAFYLCASSWQSEAFFGQGTRLTVV.

This clone has only a few counts. This sample also contains other DNA sequences that code for the same CDR3. The chain is built from TRBV27 and TRBJ2-7; D call uncertain. The germline V gene encodes CDR1 MNHEY and CDR2 SMNVEV (reference sequence). The CDR3 has 13 amino acids. V was clipped by 3 bases and J by 0 bases, with 6 bases between them. DNA for the CDR3: TGTGCCAGCAGTTTGACAAGCTCCTACGAGCAGTACTTC. Translating gives CASSLTSSYEQYF.

Turning to this clone: Germline and junction disagree at one end, which may indicate a read error. The V gene is TRBV7-9, the J gene TRBJ2-7; D uncertain. The CDR3 totals 14 residues. The germline V gene encodes CDR1 SEHNR and CDR2 FQNEAQ (reference sequence). The DNA for the CDR3 is TGTGCCGGCAGCTCGCCCCAGGTGGGCTACGAGCAGTACTTC. As protein: CAGSSPQVGYEQYF.

This clone was recorded once. The CDR3 reads CASSEGGLYGYTF. Here the CDR3 DNA reads TGTGCCAGCAGTGAGGGCGGACTCTATGGCTACACCTTC. The V gene is TRBV6-1, the J gene TRBJ1-2; no clear D gene. The CDR3 consists of 13 residues. The germline CDR1 and CDR2 sequences are MNHNS and SASEGT. The V and J ends lost 3 bases and 4 bases respectively, with 9 bases between them.

This clone has a handful of counts. V gene TRBV9 combines with J gene TRBJ2-7; TRBD2 matches 9 bases. The CDR3 has 15 amino acids. V shed 1 base, J shed 3 bases, and the junction held 5 bases outside the gene matches. Germline CDR1 and CDR2: SGDLS and YYNGEE. The CDR3 DNA reads as TGTGCCAGCAGCGTAAGCGGGGGGATTAACTACGAGCAGTACTTC. Translating it yields CASSVSGGINYEQYF.

This rearrangement joins TRBV11-2 to TRBJ2-1, with 10 positions matching TRBD2. The trim removed 3 bases at V and 7 bases at J, leaving 6 bases unmatched. The CDR3 totals 15 residues. The V gene's germline CDR1 is SGHAT and CDR2 FQNNGV. Here the CDR3 DNA reads TGTGCCAGCAGCTTCGGACTAGCGGAAGGAAATGAGCAGTTCTTC. Protein sequence: CASSFGLAEGNEQFF.